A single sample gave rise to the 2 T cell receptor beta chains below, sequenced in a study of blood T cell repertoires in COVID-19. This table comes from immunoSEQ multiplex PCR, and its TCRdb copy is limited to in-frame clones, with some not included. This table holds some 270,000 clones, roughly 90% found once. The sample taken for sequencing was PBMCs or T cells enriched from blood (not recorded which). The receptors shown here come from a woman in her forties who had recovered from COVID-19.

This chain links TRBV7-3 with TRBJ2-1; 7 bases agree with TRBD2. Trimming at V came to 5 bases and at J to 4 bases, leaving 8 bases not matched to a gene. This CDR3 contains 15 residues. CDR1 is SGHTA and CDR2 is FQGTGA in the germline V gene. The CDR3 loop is CASSTARAGYNEQFF. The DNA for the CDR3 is TGTGCCAGCAGCACTGCGCGAGCGGGGTACAATGAGCAGTTCTTC.

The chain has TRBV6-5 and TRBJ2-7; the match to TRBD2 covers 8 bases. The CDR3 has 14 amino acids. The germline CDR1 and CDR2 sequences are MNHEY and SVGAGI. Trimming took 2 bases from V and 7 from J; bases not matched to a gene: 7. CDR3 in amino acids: CASSYSSGVREQYF. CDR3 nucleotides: TGTGCCAGCAGTTACAGTAGCGGGGTGCGGGAGCAGTACTTC.